The T cell receptor (beta chain) described here comes from a study of Graves' ophthalmopathy and Graves' hyperthyroidism. Looking at the study overall: In this cohort's terms, stable hyperthyroidism meant no ophthalmopathy by 18 months of follow-up.

TCR beta CDR3 regions were amplified from RNA transcripts. First-round RT-PCR employed HTBI primers, with a second-round multiplex PCR after it. TCRdb re-derived calls from the multiplex PCR reads in MiXCR, one entry per CDR3 protein. The table shows 900,000 to 1,200,000 distinct CDR3 sequences, with about 38% occurring only once. V was shortened by 4 bases and J by 4 bases, with 16 bases between the two germline ends. Looked up from germline, CDR1 is LNHDA and CDR2 is SQIVND (reference sequence). The CDR3 is 15 amino acids. This clonotype was picked up a small number of times. This sequence originates from an adult man with Graves' hyperthyroidism. The rearrangement links TRBV19 to TRBJ1-1; D is perhaps TRBD1 (5 bases). What was sequenced was peripheral blood or thyroid tissue (not recorded which). CDR3 sequence (DNA): TGTGCCAGTAGTAGACAGACCCCCGGCGCCACTGAAGCTTTCTTT. This codes for CASSRQTPGATEAFF.